The source of this TCR beta chain is a study of blood T cell repertoires in COVID-19. The CDR3 has 15 amino acids. Germline V gene lookup returns CDR1 MNHEY and CDR2 SMNVEV (reference sequence). With 3 bases removed from V and 1 base from J, the gap between germline ends came to 7 bases. As originally analysed: Cell counts per sample came from amplifying reference gene primers. Only in-frame clones appear in the TCRdb table, and some are missing; sequencing was by immunoSEQ multiplex PCR. V, J and clone size are those of that table, while D and trimming were read from the DNA. The sample has 50,000 to 65,000 clones, about 92% seen once. On this clone: This specimen includes other DNA sequences encoding the same CDR3.

Source material: peripheral blood. This receptor was taken from a man aged 50-60 years with active COVID-19. This sequence joins TRBV27 and TRBJ2-6; D possibly corresponds to TRBD2 (5 bases). The CDR3 coding sequence is TGTGCCAGCAGTTTTTCGGGATCTGGGGCCAACGTCCTGACTTTC. It is translated as CASSFSGSGANVLTF.